Sequencing of this TCR beta chain was carried out in a study of cytomegalovirus exposure and HLA in healthy donors. Researchers ran the PCR with 60 Vbeta and 13 Jbeta primers. Profiled with immunoSEQ multiplex PCR; TCRdb holds only in-frame clones, not every one. The sample consists of approximately 97,000 clones, under 90% of them appearing once. Trimming left V 0 bases short and J 2 bases short, with 14 bases between. The CDR3 has 16 residues. The germline V gene encodes CDR1 MGHRA and CDR2 YSYEKL. J is TRBJ2-7 and V is TRBV4-1; D unresolved. This TCR was sampled from a woman aged 70 to 79 in good health and CMV-seropositive. Source material: PBMCs. The CDR3 loop is CASSQDPYDGAYEQYF. CDR3 bases: TGCGCCAGCAGCCAAGACCCTTACGACGGAGCCTACGAGCAGTACTTC.